The 11 T cell receptor beta chains below all came from one sample that was sequenced in a study of T cell changes during pregnancy in multiple sclerosis. Method: immunoSEQ multiplex PCR; TCRdb's copy keeps in-frame clones and lacks some. The table includes some 60,000 clones, around 90% detected once. This material consisted of peripheral blood, taken after pregnancy. The receptors stem from a female donor in good health, enrolled as a control in a pregnancy study.

V usage is TRBV6-4 and J usage is TRBJ1-1; no clear D. The V and J ends lost 1 base and 4 bases respectively, with 13 bases between them. The CDR3 runs 15 residues. In germline, CDR1 is MRHNA, CDR2 SNTAGT. The CDR3 here is CASSDLIISSTEAFF. In DNA, the CDR3 is TGTGCCAGCAGTGACTTGATCATCTCCAGCACTGAAGCTTTCTTT.

The rearrangement links TRBV6-1 to TRBJ2-3; 7 bases agree with TRBD1. J was trimmed by 4 bases and V by 4 bases; bases with no gene match: 8. Germline loops: CDR1 MNHNS, CDR2 SASEGT. The CDR3 sequence is 15 residues long. The CDR3 DNA is TGTGCCAGCAGTGGGGGTACCCAGGGGGCAGATACGCAGTATTTT. Translation: CASSGGTQGADTQYF.

The chain links TRBV2 to TRBJ2-2; D gene uncertain. V was cut by 5 bases and J by 4 bases, with 14 bases left in between. Germline assignment: CDR1 SNHLY and CDR2 FYNNEI. This CDR3 has 15 amino acids. This CDR3 is CASSYGESITGELFF. The CDR3, as DNA: TGTGCCAGCAGTTACGGAGAATCCATCACCGGGGAGCTGTTTTTT.

The chain uses TRBV5-6 and TRBJ2-3, with D hard to call. The V and J ends lost 0 bases and 5 bases respectively, with 7 bases between them. This CDR3 is 13 amino acids long. The germline V gene has CDR1 SGHDT and CDR2 YYEEEE. The CDR3 sequence: CASSLEARDTQYF. CDR3 nucleotides: TGTGCCAGCAGCTTGGAAGCGAGAGATACGCAGTATTTT.

This chain connects TRBV28 to TRBJ1-5, with D unclear. V lost 2 bases and J lost 5, with 13 bases in between. The CDR3 runs 15 residues. Germline assignment: CDR1 MDHEN and CDR2 SYDVKM. The CDR3 reads CASSLSGRWDQPQHF. In DNA form, the CDR3 reads TGTGCCAGCAGTTTAAGCGGCCGGTGGGATCAGCCCCAGCATTTT.

The chain carries TRBV14 and TRBJ2-2, with a possible D match to TRBD1 (5 bases). V lost 9 bases to trimming and J lost 3 bases, with 8 bases between them. The CDR3 covers 12 residues. From germline, CDR1 is SGHDN and CDR2 FVKESK. Here the CDR3 reads CASRQYTGELFF. DNA of the CDR3: TGTGCCAGTCGACAGTACACCGGGGAGCTGTTTTTT.

V usage is TRBV4-1 and J usage is TRBJ1-5; D gene unclear. The CDR3 contains 13 residues. V lost 5 bases and J 5 bases, leaving 10 bases between the germline ends. Germline V lookup: CDR1 MGHRA, CDR2 YSYEKL. The CDR3 loop reads CASSGSLDQPQHF. The CDR3 nucleotides read TGCGCCAGCAGCGGGAGTCTCGATCAGCCCCAGCATTTT.

This sequence joins TRBV27 and TRBJ1-1; tentative D call: TRBD1 (5 bases). Trimming took 5 bases from V and 1 from J, leaving 17 bases between them. The CDR3 is 16 residues long. CDR1 is MNHEY, CDR2 SMNVEV, per germline (reference sequence). In DNA form, the CDR3 reads TGTGCCAGCAGTCGCCCCTCCGGGGGGACGAACACTGAAGCTTTCTTT. Encoded protein: CASSRPSGGTNTEAFF.

This clone has more than one count but fewer than ten. The chain recombines TRBV2 with TRBJ1-3; TRBD1 is a possible D gene (6 bases). This CDR3 spans 15 amino acids. V was clipped by 5 bases and J by 2 bases, with 13 bases between them. Germline-derived CDR1 and CDR2 are SNHLY and FYNNEI. The CDR3 DNA sequence: TGTGCCAGCAGTCCGGGGGGGGCGACTGGAAACACCATATATTTT. It codes for CASSPGGATGNTIYF.

The chain carries TRBV7-9 and TRBJ1-2; 7 nucleotides agree with TRBD1. The CDR3 has 15 residues. V lost 1 base and J lost 0; bases outside the gene matches: 2. The germline gives CDR1 SEHNR, CDR2 FQNEAQ (reference sequence). The CDR3 coding sequence is TGTGCCAGCAGCTTAGGACAGGGCACTAACTATGGCTACACCTTC. Its translation is CASSLGQGTNYGYTF.

This chain links TRBV4-3 with TRBJ1-1; TRBD1 agrees at 8 bases. The CDR3 totals 16 residues. The ends lost 1 base at V and 4 bases at J; junction bases unmatched: 8. The germline gives CDR1 LGHNA, CDR2 YSLEER. The CDR3: CASSQALTGAVTEAFF. CDR3 coding DNA: TGCGCCAGCAGCCAAGCCTTGACAGGGGCGGTCACTGAAGCTTTCTTT.